Described below is a single T cell receptor (beta chain) sequence and its context. The CDR3 sequence is 12 residues long. V shed 10 bases and J shed 2 bases, with 12 bases lying between them. Germline V CDR1 and CDR2: MDHEN, SYDVKM. As originally analysed: Quantification of nucleated cells was approximated via reference gene primer amplification. Data came from immunoSEQ multiplex PCR; TCRdb stores just in-frame clones and leaves some out. V, J and clone size reflect that table, while D and trimming were determined from the DNA. Seen here are over 30,000 clones, over 75% observed once, and the top ten hold more than 30%. The data derive from a study of blood T cell repertoires in COVID-19. Overall study context: The cDNA or gDNA used as material had been derived from T cells, B-cell-depleted T cells, or PBMCs.

The sequenced material came from peripheral blood. The TCR was taken from a man at least 80 years old with active or convalescent COVID-19. V usage is TRBV28 and J usage is TRBJ2-7; tentative D call: TRBD1 (5 bases). CDR3 region: CATSYRTYEQYF. The CDR3 nucleotides read TGTGCCACCTCGTACAGGACCTACGAGCAGTACTTC.